This T cell receptor (beta chain) was sequenced during a study of blood T cell repertoires in COVID-19. At the level of the study: Sample material is recorded as cDNA or gDNA derived from T cells, B-cell-depleted T cells, or PBMCs.

As originally analysed: Quantification of nucleated cells was approximated via reference gene primer amplification. Profiling relied on immunoSEQ multiplex PCR, and the TCRdb table lists in-frame clones only, not all of them. D and trimming were read from the DNA, whereas the V and J calls and clone size are those reported in that table. The table has approximately 97,000 clones, approximately 86% seen once; the top ten hold 4% to 5.5%. CDR1 GTSNPN and CDR2 SVGIG come from the germline V gene (reference sequence). CDR3 length: 14 amino acids. The V and J ends lost 5 bases and 1 base, in that order; junction bases with no gene match: 1.

Input material: peripheral blood. This TCR was recovered from a woman between 50 and 59 years old with COVID-19, enrolled during active disease. The rearrangement uses TRBV30 and TRBJ2-6; 8 nucleotides match TRBD1. In DNA, the CDR3 is TGTGCCTGGGGGACAGGATCTGGGGCCAACGTCCTGACTTTC. This sequence encodes CAWGTGSGANVLTF.